These 29 T cell receptor beta chains share one sample of origin, sequenced in a study of T cell responses to AZD1222 COVID-19 vaccine. Here immunoSEQ multiplex PCR was the method, and the copy in TCRdb shows in-frame clones only, minus some. The data show 160,000 or so clones, with 90% seen just once and approximately 1.4% held by the top ten. The sample in question was peripheral blood, obtained 28 days after the second AZD1222 dose. Receptor source: an adult who received the AZD1222 COVID-19 vaccine.

V is TRBV7-6 and J is TRBJ2-1; 12 nucleotides agree with TRBD2. The CDR3 covers 17 residues. V trimming: 4 bases; J trimming: 4 bases; junction bases outside the gene matches: 8. Per the germline V gene, CDR1 is SGHVS and CDR2 is FNYEAQ. Written as DNA, the CDR3 is TGTGCCAGCAGCTCAGGGGGACTAGCGGGCGATTACAATGAGCAGTTCTTC. Translation: CASSSGGLAGDYNEQFF.

The CDR3 sequence: CASSDYRKTDYGYTF. The CDR3 nucleotides are TGCGCCAGCAGCGACTACAGGAAGACAGACTATGGCTACACCTTC. The J gene is TRBJ1-2, the V gene TRBV5-1; tentative D call: TRBD1 (5 bases). This CDR3 contains 15 residues. V lost 4 bases and J 3 bases, leaving 16 bases between the germline ends. Looked up from germline, CDR1 is SGHRS and CDR2 is YFSETQ.

The J gene is TRBJ2-7, the V gene TRBV5-4, with 9 bases that match TRBD1. This CDR3 is 14 amino acids long. The V and J ends lost 4 bases and 4 bases, in that order; junction bases with no gene match: 6. Germline V lookup: CDR1 SGHNT, CDR2 YYREEE (reference sequence). The CDR3 DNA sequence: TGTGCCAGCAGCCCTGGCGGACAGGGGTACGAGCAGTACTTC. Protein: CASSPGGQGYEQYF.

The chain has TRBV27 and TRBJ2-7, with a weak D call TRBD1 (5 bases). Trimming pared 3 bases from V and 2 bases from J, leaving 11 bases between. CDR3 length: 14 residues. Germline assignment: CDR1 MNHEY and CDR2 SMNVEV (reference sequence). CDR3 in amino acids: CASSFADSTYEQYF. The CDR3 DNA follows: TGTGCCAGCAGTTTTGCCGACAGTACCTACGAGCAGTACTTC.

The chain uses TRBV18 and TRBJ1-1; D ambiguous. The germline V gene has CDR1 KGHSH and CDR2 LQKENI. V was pared by 2 bases and J by 4 bases, with 8 bases between. This CDR3 comprises 13 residues. CDR3 loop: CASSPDWGTEAFF. The CDR3 DNA reads as TGTGCCAGCTCACCAGACTGGGGCACTGAAGCTTTCTTT.

V usage is TRBV7-3 and J usage is TRBJ2-3; D may be TRBD1 (6 bases). Trimming pared 2 bases from V and 0 bases from J, leaving 9 bases between. Germline CDR1 SGHTA, CDR2 FQGTGA. The CDR3 is made up of 15 amino acids. The CDR3 sequence: CASSLSQGSTDTQYF. In DNA, the CDR3 is TGTGCCAGCAGCTTATCACAGGGAAGCACAGATACGCAGTATTTT.

The rearrangement links TRBV2 to TRBJ1-2; 12 nucleotides align to TRBD1. V dropped 6 bases and J dropped 4; count of bases not matched to a gene: 6. Germline V gene lookup returns CDR1 SNHLY and CDR2 FYNNEI. There are 15 residues in the CDR3. CDR3 bases: TGTGCCAGCAGGGGGACAGGGGGCCGTCTCTATGGCTACACCTTC. Residues: CASRGTGGRLYGYTF. The full variable domain, rest sourced from reference TRBV2 and TRBJ1-2, is EPEVTQTPSHQVTQMGQEVILRCVPISNHLYFYWYRQILGQKVEFLVSFYNNEISEKSEIFDDQFSVERPDGSNFTLKIRSTKLEDSAMYFCASRGTGGRLYGYTFGSGTRLTVV.

The chain carries TRBV19 and TRBJ1-5; weak D call: TRBD1 (6 bases). V lost 4 bases to trimming and J lost 6 bases, with 16 bases between them. Germline V CDR1 and CDR2: LNHDA, SQIVND (reference sequence). The CDR3 consists of 15 residues. CDR3 in DNA: TGTGCCAGTAGTAAAGGTACCATACAGGGTCAGCCCCAGCATTTT. The encoded protein is CASSKGTIQGQPQHF.

The chain is built from TRBV24-1 and TRBJ2-3; either TRBD1 or TRBD2 may fit D (5 bases each). This CDR3 spans 15 amino acids. The V gene's germline CDR1 is KGHDR and CDR2 SFDVKD. V was trimmed by 6 bases and J by 5 bases, leaving 17 bases between them. CDR3 nucleotides: TGTGCCACCAGTACCCTAGGAGGAGACAGAGATACGCAGTATTTT. It translates to CATSTLGGDRDTQYF.

The rearrangement links TRBV15 to TRBJ2-7, with D unclear. CDR3 length equals 14 residues. CDR1 and CDR2 (germline): LNHNV, YYDKDF (reference sequence). The germline V and J ends were trimmed by 5 bases and 2 bases, with 13 bases remaining between them. CDR3 amino acids: CATSDGGTTYEQYF. The CDR3 region has the DNA TGTGCCACCAGCGATGGCGGTACCACCTACGAGCAGTACTTC. The full variable domain, in which reference TRBV15 and TRBJ2-7 provide the parts outside the CDR3, is DAMVIQNPRYQVTQFGKPVTLSCSQTLNHNVMYWYQQKSSQAPKLLFHYYDKDFNNEADTPDNFQSRRPNTSFCFLDIRSPGLGDTAMYLCATSDGGTTYEQYFGPGTRLTVT.

This clone has just one count. The genes are TRBV21-1 and TRBJ2-6; TRBD2 is the table's D call and was not checked against the DNA. TRBV21-1 is listed as a pseudogene. This CDR3 is built from 17 residues. CDR3 bases: TGTGCCAGCAGCCCCACGCGGGGAGGGTCTGGGGCCAACGTCCTGACTTTC. The encoded protein is CASSPTRGGSGANVLTF.

As regards this clone: Distinct nucleotide sequences in the sample also encode this CDR3. This chain links TRBV19 with TRBJ2-7, with 7 bases fitting TRBD2. Losses at the gene ends were 4 bases for V and 4 bases for J; bases not matched to a gene: 4. Germline V CDR1 and CDR2: LNHDA, SQIVND (reference sequence). CDR3 length equals 13 residues. CDR3 protein: CASSTGGSYEQYF. The CDR3 DNA follows: TGTGCCAGTAGTACGGGAGGATCTTACGAGCAGTACTTC.

This chain connects TRBV30 to TRBJ2-1, with a tentative D call TRBD2 (6 bases). The germline CDR1 and CDR2 sequences are GTSNPN and SVGIG (reference sequence). CDR3 length: 14 amino acids. The V and J ends lost 3 bases and 4 bases respectively, with 13 bases between them. CDR3: CAWSRGGVYNEQFF. The CDR3 coding sequence is TGTGCCTGGAGCCGTGGAGGGGTATACAATGAGCAGTTCTTC.

The J gene is TRBJ1-6, the V gene TRBV4-2; TRBD1 is a possible D gene (5 bases). The germline V gene has CDR1 LGHNA and CDR2 YNFKEQ. The CDR3 sequence is 15 residues long. Trimming took off 1 base at V and 6 bases at J, with 10 bases between the two ends. CDR3 bases: TGTGCCAGCAGCCAAGCTTGGGGGGGTAATTCACCCCTCCACTTT. Translating it yields CASSQAWGGNSPLHF.

This chain links TRBV19 with TRBJ1-1; no clear D. With 3 bases removed from V and 1 base from J, the gap between germline ends came to 6 bases. Looked up from germline, CDR1 is LNHDA and CDR2 is SQIVND (reference sequence). This CDR3 has 13 residues. DNA for the CDR3: TGTGCCAGTAGTATGACAAGGAACACTGAAGCTTTCTTT. This translates into CASSMTRNTEAFF.

This sequence joins TRBV24-1 and TRBJ1-1; D is ambiguous. V was shortened by 0 bases and J by 8 bases, with 6 bases between the two germline ends. Per the germline V gene, CDR1 is KGHDR and CDR2 is SFDVKD. The CDR3 runs 12 residues. The CDR3 coding sequence is TGTGCCACCAGTGATTTGCGGGCCGAAGCTTTCTTT. Translated: CATSDLRAEAFF.

This clone occurred once. The chain links TRBV30 to TRBJ2-1; a weak D match, TRBD1 (6 bases). This CDR3 spans 14 amino acids. Germline lookup yields CDR1 GTSNPN and CDR2 SVGIG (reference sequence). Trimming left V 6 bases short and J 0 bases short, with 12 bases between. CDR3 sequence: CACVRGSSYNEQFF. The DNA for the CDR3 is TGTGCCTGTGTAAGGGGGAGCTCCTACAATGAGCAGTTCTTC.

The CDR3 DNA reads TGTGCCAGCAGTGAAGATCCGGGTTCCTACGAGCAGTACTTC. The encoded protein is CASSEDPGSYEQYF. The genes are TRBV2 and TRBJ2-7; no definite D call. The CDR3 length is 14 residues. The germline V gene has CDR1 SNHLY and CDR2 FYNNEI. The V end was cut by 1 base, the J end by 1 base, with 8 bases between.

The gene calls are TRBV25-1 and TRBJ1-4; D is unclear. Germline V lookup: CDR1 MGHDK, CDR2 SYGVNS. The CDR3 sequence is 11 residues long. The V end lost 2 bases, the J end lost 5 bases, and 0 bases lay between the germline ends. CDR3 sequence: CASSENEKLFF. The CDR3, as DNA: TGTGCCAGCAGTGAAAATGAAAAACTGTTTTTT. The whole variable domain, remainder taken from reference TRBV25-1 and TRBJ1-4, is EADIYQTPRYLVIGTGKKITLECSQTMGHDKMYWYQQDPGMELHLIHYSYGVNSTEKGDLSSESTVSRIRTEHFPLTLESARPSHTSQYLCASSENEKLFFGSGTQLSVL.

This clone was detected once. V usage is TRBV18 and J usage is TRBJ1-5; D is unresolved. The CDR3 spans 15 residues. V was shortened by 6 bases and J by 1 base, with 13 bases between the two germline ends. Germline loops: CDR1 KGHSH, CDR2 LQKENI. The DNA for the CDR3 is TGTGCCAGCTCCTTACATAAAGGGAGCAATCAGCCCCAGCATTTT. Its translation is CASSLHKGSNQPQHF.

The rearrangement uses TRBV2 and TRBJ1-2; D is uncertain. V was shortened by 6 bases and J by 0 bases, with 8 bases between the two germline ends. This CDR3 region has 13 residues. The germline V gene has CDR1 SNHLY and CDR2 FYNNEI. CDR3 nucleotides: TGTGCCAGCAGGGACGGTGCTAACTATGGCTACACCTTC. Amino acid sequence: CASRDGANYGYTF.

This clone has a handful of counts. The genes are TRBV7-8 and TRBJ2-7; TRBD1 matches at 9 bases. Germline CDR1 SGHVS, CDR2 FQNEAQ. V gave up 10 bases and J gave up 1 base; unmatched junction bases: 8. The CDR3 extends over 14 amino acids. CDR3 sequence: CATSGGTGSYEQYF. In nucleotides, the CDR3 is TGTGCCACCTCTGGGGGGACAGGGTCCTACGAGCAGTACTTC. Looking up the rest from reference TRBV7-8 and TRBJ2-7 gives the full variable domain: GAGVSQSPRYKVAKRGQDVALRCDPISGHVSLFWYQQALGQGPEFLTYFQNEAQLDKSGLPSDRFFAERPEGSVSTLKIQRTQQEDSAVYLCATSGGTGSYEQYFGPGTRLTVT.

This sequence joins TRBV4-1 and TRBJ2-1, with 12 bases identical to TRBD2. The V gene end was trimmed by 5 bases and the J gene end by 9 bases; junction bases not matched to a gene: 8. The CDR3 is 15 amino acids. Germline lookup yields CDR1 MGHRA and CDR2 YSYEKL. The CDR3 loop reads CASSYRTSGVLEQFF. The CDR3 DNA reads as TGCGCCAGCAGCTACAGGACTAGCGGGGTGCTTGAGCAGTTCTTC.

The count of this clone is one. The rearrangement joins TRBV5-1 to TRBJ1-1; D may be TRBD1 (6 bases). V gave up 4 bases and J gave up 3 bases, with 19 bases separating them. Germline loops: CDR1 SGHRS, CDR2 YFSETQ. CDR3 size: 16 residues. CDR3 sequence reads: CASSPRRGGYDTEAFF. The CDR3 nucleotides are TGCGCCAGCAGCCCCCGGCGAGGGGGATACGACACTGAAGCTTTCTTT. The full variable domain, completed using reference TRBV5-1 and TRBJ1-1, is KAGVTQTPRYLIKTRGQQVTLSCSPISGHRSVSWYQQTPGQGLQFLFEYFSETQRNKGNFPGRFSGRQFSNSRSEMNVSTLELGDSALYLCASSPRRGGYDTEAFFGQGTRLTVV.

This chain joins TRBV24-1 and TRBJ1-1; D remains unclear. Germline values: CDR1 KGHDR, CDR2 SFDVKD. This CDR3 comprises 11 residues. Trimming took 9 bases from V and 4 from J, leaving 8 bases between them. The CDR3 reads CATSWGTEAFF. In nucleotides, the CDR3 is TGTGCCACCTCGTGGGGCACTGAAGCTTTCTTT.

The chain employs TRBV3-1 (or the pseudogene TRBV3-2) and TRBJ2-7, with 9 bases lining up with TRBD1. Germline V lookup: CDR1 LGHDT, CDR2 YNNKEL (reference sequence). The V and J ends lost 3 bases and 6 bases, in that order; junction bases with no gene match: 3. The CDR3 length is 13 residues. The CDR3 sequence is CASSQTDRGEQYF. The CDR3 DNA reads as TGTGCCAGCAGCCAGACGGACAGGGGCGAGCAGTACTTC.

V usage is TRBV7-8 and J usage is TRBJ2-5, with D perhaps matching TRBD2 (6 bases). V was shortened by 2 bases and J by 5 bases, with 18 bases between the two germline ends. Looked up from germline, CDR1 is SGHVS and CDR2 is FQNEAQ. The CDR3 covers 16 residues. DNA for the CDR3: TGTGCCAGCAGCTTATCGCTAGCGATAGGAATGGAGACCCAGTACTTC. Its translation: CASSLSLAIGMETQYF.

The sample holds one count of this clone. The J gene is TRBJ2-1, the V gene TRBV7-6, with D unclear. Between the trimmed V and J ends, which lost 1 base and 8 bases, there was a span of 9 bases. CDR3 length: 13 amino acids. Germline CDR1 and CDR2: SGHVS and FNYEAQ. CDR3 DNA sequence: TGTGCCAGCAGCTTAGTAGGATTGGATGAGCAGTTCTTC. It specifies CASSLVGLDEQFF.

The gene calls are TRBV7-9 and TRBJ1-1, with D unresolved. Germline V lookup: CDR1 SEHNR, CDR2 FQNEAQ (reference sequence). V was pared by 3 bases and J by 8 bases, with 16 bases between. The length of the CDR3 is 14 residues. In nucleotides, the CDR3 is TGTGCCAGCAGCTTCGAAGTGGTCGGAACCGAAGCTTTCTTT. Translated: CASSFEVVGTEAFF.